This T cell receptor (beta chain) was sequenced during a study of T cells in lung cancer brain metastases. Study as a whole: Median interval between primary and brain metastasis specimen acquisition was about 350 days.

This clone is a singleton in its sample. Its antigen is undetermined. A read error may account for a junction end that differs from germline. The sample contains more than one DNA sequence encoding this CDR3. Study results and caveats: FFPE DNA fragmentation may have prevented retrieving the complete T cell repertoire.

Some clones are missing from TCRdb's copy, which holds only in-frame ones; the method was immunoSEQ multiplex PCR. Of about 800 clones listed, roughly nine tenths are singletons. Per the germline V gene, CDR1 is PRHDT and CDR2 is FYEKMQ (reference sequence). This CDR3 region has 16 residues. The chain recombines TRBV13 with TRBJ2-7, with 15 bases that match TRBD2. Source material: tumor tissue from the primary lung tumor. This TCR derives from a woman in her 70s with non-small cell lung cancer. In nucleotides, the CDR3 is TGTGCCAGCAGCGCATCCGGGACTAGCGGGAGGAACGAGCAGTATTTC. Translation: CASSASGTSGRNEQYF.